This TCR beta chain stems from a study of shared clonotypes between healthy human individuals. Study outcomes and limitations: Blood was the sole source, and tissue repertoires probably differ.

The V gene lost 4 bases and the J gene lost 2 bases, with 9 bases spanning the gap. CDR3 size: 14 residues. Germline loops: CDR1 SGHRS, CDR2 YFSETQ. For genomic DNA, unsorted samples relied on tens of millions of PBMCs. About this clone itself: Its specificity is not known. The sample contains more than one DNA sequence encoding this CDR3.

Each cell subset's genomic DNA was divided evenly among several immunoSEQ plates. Per the authors' pipeline: With immunoSEQ giving junction-only sequences and no quality scores, filtering differed. Produced via immunoSEQ multiplex PCR; TCRdb's table is partial and in-frame only. The V and J calls and clone size are taken from that table; D and trimming were inferred from the DNA. The table lists more than 450,000 clones, about four fifths of them singletons. The TCR originated in a middle-aged woman in good health. Some clones in this sample may be carry-over from other donors' samples. Input material: PBMCs. The chain combines TRBV5-1 with TRBJ2-2; D not resolved. CDR3 in amino acids: CASSRDVNTGELFF. The CDR3 DNA is TGCGCCAGCAGCCGAGACGTCAACACCGGGGAGCTGTTTTTT.